This TCR beta chain came from a study of blood T cells in healthy people across ages. Findings of the study overall: Per-million-T-cell TCR beta diversity fell roughly linearly with age. Donor CMV infection status was unknown, possibly confounding age-related changes in expanded clonotypes.

The length of the CDR3 is 16 residues. A second about 7 to 11 cycle PCR used barcoded and J-beta primers. Using its own MiXCR run on the 5' RACE reads, TCRdb lists one record per CDR3 protein. The table lists 1.5 million to 2 million distinct CDR3 sequences, about 49% of them singletons. Every donor provided approximately 10 milliliters of peripheral blood. This clonotype turned up a few times. Its antigen is not known. Sequencing used blood. V gene TRBV21-1 combines with J gene TRBJ2-4; whether TRBD1, the table's D call, matches the DNA was not checked. TRBV21-1 corresponds to a pseudogene. The receptor comes from a woman aged 35 to 49 in good health. The CDR3 here is CASSKVRGDAKNIQYF. The CDR3 DNA reads TGTGCCAGCAGCAAAGTTCGGGGGGACGCCAAAAACATTCAGTACTTC.